This is a list of T cell receptor beta chains from one sample in a study of CXCR3-negative and CXCR3-positive naive CD8 T cells. TCRdb reprocessed the 5' RACE reads, with one entry per CDR3 protein and no DNA. This sample's table reports nearly 110,000 distinct CDR3 sequences. The sequencing input was naive CXCR3+ CD8+ T cells from blood. Receptors were obtained from a human donor in good health. Some clones in this sample may be carry-over from other donors' samples. Both conserved end residues are part of each CDR3. The order of the fields is J gene, V gene, CDR3 length, CDR3 protein.

j_call: TRBJ2-7
v_call: TRBV5-6
cdr3_length: 16
cdr3_aa: CASSLVGSAGGHEQYF

j_call: TRBJ2-2
v_call: TRBV2
cdr3_length: 14
cdr3_aa: CASIGGADTGELFF

j_call: TRBJ2-7
v_call: TRBV29-1
cdr3_length: 15
cdr3_aa: CSVETDRGIEDEQYF

j_call: TRBJ1-2
v_call: TRBV7-9
cdr3_length: 13
cdr3_aa: CASSPYGSRGYTF

j_call: TRBJ2-1
v_call: TRBV2
cdr3_length: 14
cdr3_aa: CASSEIPSGYEQFF

j_call: TRBJ2-7
v_call: TRBV29-1
cdr3_length: 14
cdr3_aa: CSVEVAGQNYEQYF

j_call: TRBJ2-1
v_call: TRBV29-1
cdr3_length: 14
cdr3_aa: CSVLSGGAFDEHFF

j_call: TRBJ1-3
v_call: TRBV29-1
cdr3_length: 18
cdr3_aa: CSVEGTGKPGDIRNTIYF

j_call: TRBJ2-1
v_call: TRBV29-1
cdr3_length: 14
cdr3_aa: CSVEDRGTSEEQFF

j_call: TRBJ2-2
v_call: TRBV28
cdr3_length: 16
cdr3_aa: CASSPPGQGLTGELFF

j_call: TRBJ1-3
v_call: TRBV28
cdr3_length: 16
cdr3_aa: CASSVTGIGSGNTIYF

j_call: TRBJ2-7
v_call: TRBV6-6
cdr3_length: 13
cdr3_aa: CASSLDEYYEQYF

j_call: TRBJ1-1
v_call: TRBV29-1
cdr3_length: 15
cdr3_aa: CSVEGRGGGNTEAFF

j_call: TRBJ2-7
v_call: TRBV7-3
cdr3_length: 13
cdr3_aa: CASSSTGGSEQYF

j_call: TRBJ1-1
v_call: TRBV6-5
cdr3_length: 14
cdr3_aa: CASNFDRGNTEAFF

j_call: TRBJ2-1
v_call: TRBV18
cdr3_length: 15
cdr3_aa: CASSIPGQGYNEQFF

j_call: TRBJ2-7
v_call: TRBV4-2
cdr3_length: 15
cdr3_aa: CASSQDQGSSYEQYF

j_call: TRBJ2-1
v_call: TRBV2
cdr3_length: 18
cdr3_aa: CDSSEEPNLAINDNEQFF

j_call: TRBJ1-4
v_call: TRBV29-1
cdr3_length: 13
cdr3_aa: CSVWGATNEKLFF

j_call: TRBJ1-1
v_call: TRBV7-3
cdr3_length: 14
cdr3_aa: CASSLGVQGTEAFF

j_call: TRBJ2-5
v_call: TRBV6-6
cdr3_length: 12
cdr3_aa: CASSHGGETQYF

j_call: TRBJ2-1
v_call: TRBV29-1
cdr3_length: 14
cdr3_aa: CSPGGAGGPGEQFF

j_call: TRBJ2-3
v_call: TRBV7-3
cdr3_length: 17
cdr3_aa: CASSLRPSGGVTDTQYF

j_call: TRBJ1-5
v_call: TRBV6-4
cdr3_length: 14
cdr3_aa: CASSDVPGNQPQHF

j_call: TRBJ2-1
v_call: TRBV18
cdr3_length: 15
cdr3_aa: CASSPPGGLHNEQFF

j_call: TRBJ2-3
v_call: TRBV7-2
cdr3_length: 14
cdr3_aa: CASNGGGGADTQYF

j_call: TRBJ2-6
v_call: TRBV6-5
cdr3_length: 16
cdr3_aa: CASSYDAVSGANVLTF

j_call: TRBJ1-1
v_call: TRBV7-8
cdr3_length: 15
cdr3_aa: CASSYTSGGNTEAFF

j_call: TRBJ1-2
v_call: TRBV29-1
cdr3_length: 14
cdr3_aa: CSVENVEGGRGYTF

j_call: TRBJ2-3
v_call: TRBV5-1
cdr3_length: 14
cdr3_aa: CASSLRDLPDTQYF

j_call: TRBJ2-3
v_call: TRBV27
cdr3_length: 11
cdr3_aa: CASGPRDTQYF

j_call: TRBJ2-1
v_call: TRBV30
cdr3_length: 12
cdr3_aa: CAWSVSADEQFF

j_call: TRBJ2-2
v_call: TRBV5-1
cdr3_length: 14
cdr3_aa: CASSLDRNTGELFF

j_call: TRBJ2-4
v_call: TRBV11-2
cdr3_length: 14
cdr3_aa: CASSPPIAKNIQYF

j_call: TRBJ2-7
v_call: TRBV2
cdr3_length: 15
cdr3_aa: CASSGRGGFSYEQYF

j_call: TRBJ1-1
v_call: TRBV29-1
cdr3_length: 13
cdr3_aa: CSARSGANTEAFF

j_call: TRBJ2-5
v_call: TRBV27
cdr3_length: 13
cdr3_aa: CASIGGGEETQYF

j_call: TRBJ2-4
v_call: TRBV12-3/TRBV12-4
cdr3_length: 16
cdr3_aa: CASSLFSGGARNIQYF

j_call: TRBJ2-7
v_call: TRBV28
cdr3_length: 15
cdr3_aa: CASSLSGTGLYEQYF

j_call: TRBJ2-7
v_call: TRBV12-3/TRBV12-4
cdr3_length: 13
cdr3_aa: CASSLGSGVEQYF

j_call: TRBJ2-1
v_call: TRBV4-3
cdr3_length: 16
cdr3_aa: CASSQETQGAYNEQFF

j_call: TRBJ2-7
v_call: TRBV5-1
cdr3_length: 15
cdr3_aa: CASSSIGGSSYEQYF

j_call: TRBJ1-1
v_call: TRBV11-1
cdr3_length: 16
cdr3_aa: CASSRNPGQGDTEAFF

j_call: TRBJ2-5
v_call: TRBV28
cdr3_length: 14
cdr3_aa: CASSFIAGGETQYF

j_call: TRBJ2-7
v_call: TRBV9
cdr3_length: 14
cdr3_aa: CASSVDERSYEQYF